Listed below are T cell receptor beta chains from one sample, sequenced in a study of blood T cell repertoires in COVID-19. Measured with immunoSEQ multiplex PCR; TCRdb has only the in-frame clones, and not every one. Among hundreds of thousands of clones listed, 86% were seen once. The specimen sequenced was peripheral blood. These receptors were taken from a woman aged 70-85 years with COVID-19, enrolled during active disease. Each CDR3 is given with its conserved first and last residue. A D gene is named only where the DNA matches it firmly. Size is omitted from some rows. Given values are once, few, many or a class for expanded clones.

TRBJ2-3	TRBD2	TRBV7-2	once	TGTGCCAGCAGCTTACGGGGGGACCCCACAGATACGCAGTATTTT	CASSLRGDPTDTQYF
TRBJ2-3	TRBD1	TRBV5-1	once	TGCGCCAGCAGCGAGGGTCGGACAGGGAGCACAGATACGCAGTATTTT	CASSEGRTGSTDTQYF
TRBJ2-3	.	TRBV7-2	.	TGTGCCAGCAGCCCACAGGGACTACCGACAGATACGCAGTATTTT	CASSPQGLPTDTQYF
TRBJ1-2	TRBD1	TRBV30	.	TGTGCCTGGAGTGTCCTATGGACAGGGCTCTTCTTCTTC	CAWSVLWTGLFFF
TRBJ1-2	.	TRBV3-1/TRBV3-2	once	TGTGCCAGCAGCCTCAGGGATCGCTACACCTTC	CASSLRDRYTF
TRBJ1-1	.	TRBV27	.	TGTGCCAGCAGTTTGAGGGTTGGGAACACTGAAGCTTTCTTT	CASSLRVGNTEAFF
TRBJ1-2	.	TRBV7-9	once	TGTGCCAGCAGCTTATCACAAGGGCCGGGAAAAAGTGGCTACACCTTC	CASSLSQGPGKSGYTF
TRBJ2-7	.	TRBV15	.	TGTGCCACCGAGACCGGGGGGCCCCTGGGGGAGCAGTACTTC	CATETGGPLGEQYF
TRBJ1-5	.	TRBV19	.	TGTGCCTCCGAAGGGTTTGGGGGCGGGCAGCCCCAGCATTTT	CASEGFGGGQPQHF
TRBJ2-7	.	TRBV5-1	.	TGCGCCAGCAGCTTGGGGCTCGAGCTACAGGGGAGGAACGAGCAGTACTTC	CASSLGLELQGRNEQYF